The 6 T cell receptor beta chains below all came from one sample that was sequenced in a study of T cells after posttransplantation cyclophosphamide (dated by TCRdb to about 2016). Sample treatment or condition, as interpreted from the label and publication: high-dose cyclophosphamide on days +3 and +4 as single-agent GVHD prophylaxis. Patients in the PTCy group got busulfan and fludarabine conditioning, a marrow graft from a related or unrelated donor, and cyclophosphamide on days +3 and +4. Library creation used the immunoSEQ multiplex PCR assay. TCRdb re-hosts the immuneACCESS table, in-frame sequences only. Its copies lack some clones; in the studies checked, an unresolved V gene accounts for under half of them, and the cause for the rest is not known. This sample has 4,900 or so clones in its table, and 75% of those were observed once. The ten top clones hold 30% to 40% of the sample. The sequenced sample was PBMCs, obtained after allogeneic stem cell transplant with posttransplant cyclophosphamide. These receptors were obtained from a male patient aged 55 to 70 who received an allogeneic stem cell transplant from an unrelated donor, was CMV-positive, and had no GVHD. In transplant recipients, some T cells may be of donor rather than host origin.

The V and J genes are TRBV5-1 and TRBJ2-5; a weak D match, TRBD1 (6 bases). Trimming removed 5 bases from V and 8 bases from J, with 10 bases in between. The V gene's germline CDR1 is SGHRS and CDR2 YFSETQ. There are 11 residues in the CDR3. The CDR3, as DNA: TGCGCCAGCAGGTCAGGGGAAACCCAGTACTTC. This translates into CASRSGETQYF.

This clone was seen a few times. The chain has TRBV6-1 and TRBJ1-1, with TRBD1 identical over 7 bases. V lost 6 bases, J lost 0 bases, and 4 bases stayed unmatched. The germline gives CDR1 MNHNS, CDR2 SASEGT. This CDR3 has 14 residues. The CDR3 DNA reads TGTGCCAGCAGATCGACAGGGTTGAACACTGAAGCTTTCTTT. Translating it yields CASRSTGLNTEAFF.

The rearrangement joins TRBV6-1 to TRBJ1-2; D unclear. Germline assignment: CDR1 MNHNS and CDR2 SASEGT. The CDR3 extends over 15 amino acids. The V end was cut by 10 bases, the J end by 2 bases, with 20 bases between. DNA for the CDR3: TGTGCCACCACCGGGGTTAAGGGTATCAACTATGGCTACACCTTC. It specifies CATTGVKGINYGYTF.

The V call is TRBV4-1, the J call TRBJ1-6; D remains unclear. The germline V and J ends were trimmed by 0 bases and 9 bases, with 12 bases remaining between them. Germline loops: CDR1 MGHRA, CDR2 YSYEKL. CDR3 length equals 15 residues. The CDR3 loop is CASSQDAGRASPLHF. DNA for the CDR3: TGCGCCAGCAGCCAAGATGCAGGCCGCGCTTCACCCCTCCACTTT.

This clone was observed a handful of times. The chain links TRBV18 to TRBJ2-5; 9 positions match TRBD2. The length of the CDR3 is 15 residues. From germline, CDR1 is KGHSH and CDR2 LQKENI. With V trimmed by 3 bases and J by 7 bases, 9 bases remained unmatched. The CDR3 reads CASSPLAGVKGTQYF. As DNA, the CDR3 is TGTGCCAGCTCACCTTTAGCGGGGGTGAAGGGGACCCAGTACTTC.

The chain links TRBV7-8 to TRBJ2-3, with TRBD2 identical over 9 bases. CDR1 and CDR2 (germline): SGHVS, FQNEAQ. The CDR3 spans 16 residues. The V segment lost 5 bases and the J segment 7 bases; nucleotides outside the gene matches: 13. CDR3 coding DNA: TGTGCCAGCAGCGATAGAAGCGGGCGGGGGGGCTATACGCAGTATTTT. This gives the protein CASSDRSGRGGYTQYF.